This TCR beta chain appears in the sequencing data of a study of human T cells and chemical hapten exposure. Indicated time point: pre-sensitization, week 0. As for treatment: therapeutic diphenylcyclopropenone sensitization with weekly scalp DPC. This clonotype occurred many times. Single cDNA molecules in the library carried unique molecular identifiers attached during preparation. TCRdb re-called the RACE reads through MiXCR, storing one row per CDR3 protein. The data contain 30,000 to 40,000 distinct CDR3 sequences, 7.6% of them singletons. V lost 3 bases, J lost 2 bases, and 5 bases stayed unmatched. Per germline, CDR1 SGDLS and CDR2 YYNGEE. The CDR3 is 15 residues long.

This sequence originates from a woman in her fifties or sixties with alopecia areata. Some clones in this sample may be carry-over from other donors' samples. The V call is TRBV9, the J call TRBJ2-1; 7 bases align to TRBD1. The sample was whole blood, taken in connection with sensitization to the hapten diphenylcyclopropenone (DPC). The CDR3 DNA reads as TGTGCCAGCAGCGCCGACAGGGCCACCTACAATGAGCAGTTCTTC. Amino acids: CASSADRATYNEQFF.